This paragraph covers one T cell receptor (beta chain) sequence. Its antigen is unknown. Germline V CDR1 and CDR2: SEHNR, FQNEAQ (reference sequence). This CDR3 contains 16 residues. J was trimmed by 2 bases and V by 6 bases; bases with no gene match: 9. Expressed TCRB transcripts got sequenced, as all isolated RNA was reverse transcribed. Some clones are missing from TCRdb's copy, which holds only in-frame ones; the method was immunoSEQ multiplex PCR. The table has around 430,000 clones, approximately 30% seen once; the top ten hold roughly 0.066%. This record comes from a study of beta chain features in type 1 diabetes. Study context: Cell yields, gender and age were comparable in patients and healthy donors.

Study-level points and caveats: Junctions at VDJ sites from type 1 diabetes patients had fewer insertions and more deletions.

Each donor gave one heparinised blood draw averaging roughly 120 mL. Populations isolated by sorting all had purity greater than 95%. The V call is TRBV7-9, the J call TRBJ2-5; 10 bases agree with TRBD1. The sample consisted of naive CD4+ T cells from blood. The TCR was taken from a man younger than 35 in good health. The CDR3 region has the DNA TGTGCCAGCAGATCAGGAAGGGACAGGGGTCAAGAGACCCAGTACTTC. It translates to CASRSGRDRGQETQYF.